This T cell receptor beta chain was captured by sequencing in a study of T cell responses to AZD1222 COVID-19 vaccine. Study observations and caveats: Of spike-specific TCRs, nearly half reportedly target regions left unmutated in variants. Following two doses of AZD1222, Spike-specific TCR breadth and depth rose. At baseline, seropositivity was found in only a handful of AZD1222 recipients. Donors, mostly white British, included more females; clonal diversity was possibly underestimated.

The V and J ends lost 5 bases and 2 bases respectively, with 13 bases between them. The germline CDR1 and CDR2 sequences are MNHNS and SASEGT. This CDR3 contains 14 residues. Produced via immunoSEQ multiplex PCR; TCRdb's table is partial and in-frame only. The sample has about 72,000 clones; roughly 88% are singletons. On this clone itself: Its specificity is not known.

The chain recombines TRBV6-1 with TRBJ2-7; D is uncertain. Sequencing used peripheral blood, obtained on day 0 of AZD1222 vaccination. This TCR was recovered from an adult in good health. The CDR3 protein is CASSYGQLAYEQYF. The CDR3, as DNA: TGTGCCAGCAGTTATGGGCAATTGGCCTACGAGCAGTACTTC.